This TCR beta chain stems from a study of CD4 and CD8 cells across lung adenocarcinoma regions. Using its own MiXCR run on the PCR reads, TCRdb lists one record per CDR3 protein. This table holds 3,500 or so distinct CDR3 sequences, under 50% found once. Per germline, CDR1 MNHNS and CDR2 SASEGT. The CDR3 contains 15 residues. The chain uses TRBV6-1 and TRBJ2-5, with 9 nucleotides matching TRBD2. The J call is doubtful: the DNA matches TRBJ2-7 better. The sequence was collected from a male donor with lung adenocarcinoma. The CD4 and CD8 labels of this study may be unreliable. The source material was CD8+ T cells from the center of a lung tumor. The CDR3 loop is CASRTGAGGTYEQYF. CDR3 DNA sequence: TGTGCCAGCAGGACCGGGGCGGGGGGGACCTACGAGCAGTACTTC.